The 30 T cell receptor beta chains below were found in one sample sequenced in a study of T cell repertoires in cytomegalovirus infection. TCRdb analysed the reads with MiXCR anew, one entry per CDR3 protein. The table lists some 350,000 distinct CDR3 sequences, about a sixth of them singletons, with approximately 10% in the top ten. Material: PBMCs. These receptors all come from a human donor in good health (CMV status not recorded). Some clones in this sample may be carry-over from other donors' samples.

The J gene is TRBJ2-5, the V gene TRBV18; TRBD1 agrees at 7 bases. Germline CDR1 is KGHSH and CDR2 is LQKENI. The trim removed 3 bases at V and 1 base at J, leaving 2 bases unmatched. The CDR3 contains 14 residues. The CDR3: CASSPGTVQETQYF. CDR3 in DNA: TGTGCCAGCTCACCCGGGACAGTCCAAGAGACCCAGTACTTC.

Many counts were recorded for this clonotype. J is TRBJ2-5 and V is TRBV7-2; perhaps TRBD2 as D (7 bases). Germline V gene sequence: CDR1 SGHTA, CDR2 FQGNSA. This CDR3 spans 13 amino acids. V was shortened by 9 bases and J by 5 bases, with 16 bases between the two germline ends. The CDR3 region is CASTLRGAETQYF. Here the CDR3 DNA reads TGTGCCAGTACCCTTCGGGGGGCTGAGACCCAGTACTTC.

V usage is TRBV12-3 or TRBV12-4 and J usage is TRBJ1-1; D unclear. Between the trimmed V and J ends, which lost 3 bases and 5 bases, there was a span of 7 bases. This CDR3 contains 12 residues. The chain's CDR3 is CASSFGQTEAFF. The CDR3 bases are TGTGCCAGCAGTTTTGGGCAGACTGAAGCTTTCTTT.

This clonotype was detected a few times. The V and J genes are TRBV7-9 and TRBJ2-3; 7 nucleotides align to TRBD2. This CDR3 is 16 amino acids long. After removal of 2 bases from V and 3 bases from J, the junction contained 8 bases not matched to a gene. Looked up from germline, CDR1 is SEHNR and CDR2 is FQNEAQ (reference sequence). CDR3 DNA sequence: TGTGCCAGCAGCTTAAGCGGGGTACGGATTACAGATACGCAGTATTTT. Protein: CASSLSGVRITDTQYF.

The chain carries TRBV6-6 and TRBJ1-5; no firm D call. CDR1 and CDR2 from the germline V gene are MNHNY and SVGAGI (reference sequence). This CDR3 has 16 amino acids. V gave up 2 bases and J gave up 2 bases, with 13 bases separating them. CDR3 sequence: CASSYVRPAGNQPQHF. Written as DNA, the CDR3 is TGTGCCAGCAGTTACGTGAGGCCAGCTGGCAATCAGCCCCAGCATTTT.

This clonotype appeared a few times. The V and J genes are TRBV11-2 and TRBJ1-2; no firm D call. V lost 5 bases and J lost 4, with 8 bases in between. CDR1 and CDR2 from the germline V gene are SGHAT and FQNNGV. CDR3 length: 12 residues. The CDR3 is CASSGRTYGYTF. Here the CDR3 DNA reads TGTGCCAGCAGCGGTCGGACCTATGGCTACACCTTC.

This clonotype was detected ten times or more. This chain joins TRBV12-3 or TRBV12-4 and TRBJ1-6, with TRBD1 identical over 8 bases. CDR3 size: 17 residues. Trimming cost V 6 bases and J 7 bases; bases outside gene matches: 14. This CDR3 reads CASSPTGGRAENSPLHF. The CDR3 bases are TGTGCCAGCAGCCCAACAGGGGGTCGTGCCGAAAATTCACCCCTCCACTTT.

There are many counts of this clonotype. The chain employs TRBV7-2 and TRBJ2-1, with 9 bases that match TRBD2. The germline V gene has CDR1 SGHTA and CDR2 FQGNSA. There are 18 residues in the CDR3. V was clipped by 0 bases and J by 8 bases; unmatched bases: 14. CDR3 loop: CASSLAAVSSGISDEQFF. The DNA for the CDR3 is TGTGCCAGCAGCTTAGCCGCCGTTTCTAGCGGGATTAGTGATGAGCAGTTCTTC.

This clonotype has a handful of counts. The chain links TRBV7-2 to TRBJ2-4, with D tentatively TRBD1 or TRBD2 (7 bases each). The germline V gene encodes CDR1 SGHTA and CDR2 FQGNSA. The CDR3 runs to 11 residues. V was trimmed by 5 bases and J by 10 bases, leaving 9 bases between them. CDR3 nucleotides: TGTGCCAGCAGCCAGGGGGGGATTCAGTACTTC. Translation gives CASSQGGIQYF.

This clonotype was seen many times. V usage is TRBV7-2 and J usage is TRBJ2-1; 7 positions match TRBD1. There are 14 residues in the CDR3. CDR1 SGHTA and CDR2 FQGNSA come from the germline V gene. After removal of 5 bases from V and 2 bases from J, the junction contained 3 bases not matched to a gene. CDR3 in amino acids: CASSDGTAYNEQFF. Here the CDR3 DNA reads TGTGCCAGCAGCGACGGGACAGCCTACAATGAGCAGTTCTTC.

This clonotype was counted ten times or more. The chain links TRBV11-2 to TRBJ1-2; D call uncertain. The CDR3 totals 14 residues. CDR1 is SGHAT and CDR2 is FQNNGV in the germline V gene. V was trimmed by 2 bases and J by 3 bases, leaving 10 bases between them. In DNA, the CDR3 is TGTGCCAGCAGCTTAAGGGCGGAAGACTATGGCTACACCTTC. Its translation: CASSLRAEDYGYTF.

The CDR3 loop reads CASGQPRDLGYNEQFF. CDR3 in DNA: TGTGCTAGTGGTCAACCCCGGGACCTCGGCTACAATGAGCAGTTCTTC. The chain combines TRBV12-5 with TRBJ2-1; either TRBD1 or TRBD2 may supply D (5 bases each). The CDR3 has 16 residues. CDR1 is LGHNT, CDR2 FRNRAP, per germline. V was clipped by 5 bases and J by 3 bases, with 17 bases between them.

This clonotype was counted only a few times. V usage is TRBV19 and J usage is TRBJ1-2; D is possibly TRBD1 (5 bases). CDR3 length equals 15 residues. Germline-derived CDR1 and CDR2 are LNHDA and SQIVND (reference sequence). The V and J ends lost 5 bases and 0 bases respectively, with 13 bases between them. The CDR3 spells CASSWGDLSNYGYTF. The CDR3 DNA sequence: TGTGCCAGTAGTTGGGGGGATCTCTCTAACTATGGCTACACCTTC.

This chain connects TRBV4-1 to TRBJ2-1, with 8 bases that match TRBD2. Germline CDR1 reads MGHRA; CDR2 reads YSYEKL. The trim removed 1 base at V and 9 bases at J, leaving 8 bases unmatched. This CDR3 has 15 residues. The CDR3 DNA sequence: TGCGCCAGCAGCCAAGCTGTGGGCGGGGGGATTGAGCAGTTCTTC. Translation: CASSQAVGGGIEQFF.

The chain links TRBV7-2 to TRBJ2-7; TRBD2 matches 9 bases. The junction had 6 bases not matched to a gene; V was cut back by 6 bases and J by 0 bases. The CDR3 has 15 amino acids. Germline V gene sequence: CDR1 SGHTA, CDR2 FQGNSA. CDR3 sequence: CASSSDSGSSYEQYF. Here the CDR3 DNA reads TGTGCCAGCAGTTCAGATAGCGGGAGCTCCTACGAGCAGTACTTC.

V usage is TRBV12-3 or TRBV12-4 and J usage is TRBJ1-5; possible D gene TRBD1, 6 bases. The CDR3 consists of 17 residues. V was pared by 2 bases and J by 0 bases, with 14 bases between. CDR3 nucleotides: TGTGCCAGCAGTTTAAAGGGGGGCGGGTATAGCAATCAGCCCCAGCATTTT. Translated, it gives CASSLKGGGYSNQPQHF.

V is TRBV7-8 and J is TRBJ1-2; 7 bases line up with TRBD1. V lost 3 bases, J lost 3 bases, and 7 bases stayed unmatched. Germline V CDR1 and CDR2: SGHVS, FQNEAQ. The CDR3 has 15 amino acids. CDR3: CASSFRQGEDYGYTF. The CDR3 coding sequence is TGTGCCAGCAGCTTTAGACAGGGAGAAGACTATGGCTACACCTTC.

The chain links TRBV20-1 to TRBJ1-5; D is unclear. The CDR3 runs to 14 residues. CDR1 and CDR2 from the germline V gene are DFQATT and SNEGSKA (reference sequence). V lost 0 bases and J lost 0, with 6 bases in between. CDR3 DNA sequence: TGCAGTGCTAGAGAGCGAAATAGCAATCAGCCCCAGCATTTT. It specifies CSARERNSNQPQHF.

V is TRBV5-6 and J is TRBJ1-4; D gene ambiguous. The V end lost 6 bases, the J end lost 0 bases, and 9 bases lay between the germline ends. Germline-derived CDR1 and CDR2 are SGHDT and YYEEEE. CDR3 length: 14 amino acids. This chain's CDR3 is CASTEVATNEKLFF. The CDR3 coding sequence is TGTGCCAGCACCGAAGTTGCAACTAATGAAAAACTGTTTTTT.

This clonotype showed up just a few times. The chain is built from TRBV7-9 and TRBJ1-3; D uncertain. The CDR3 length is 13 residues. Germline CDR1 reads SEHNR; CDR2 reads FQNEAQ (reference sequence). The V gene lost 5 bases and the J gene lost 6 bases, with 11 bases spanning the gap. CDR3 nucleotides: TGTGCCAGCAGCACAAGGACTGAAAACACCATATATTTT. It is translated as CASSTRTENTIYF.

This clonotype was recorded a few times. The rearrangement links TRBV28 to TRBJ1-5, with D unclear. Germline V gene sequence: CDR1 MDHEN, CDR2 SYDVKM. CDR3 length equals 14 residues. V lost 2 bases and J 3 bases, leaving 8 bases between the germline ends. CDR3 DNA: TGTGCCAGCAGTTTAATAGGTCACAATCAGCCCCAGCATTTT. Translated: CASSLIGHNQPQHF.

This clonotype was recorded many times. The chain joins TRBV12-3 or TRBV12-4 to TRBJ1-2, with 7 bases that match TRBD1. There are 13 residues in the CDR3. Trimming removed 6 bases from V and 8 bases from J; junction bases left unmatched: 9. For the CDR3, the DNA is TGTGCCAGCAGCCCGACAGGGTTTAACGGCTACACCTTC. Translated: CASSPTGFNGYTF.

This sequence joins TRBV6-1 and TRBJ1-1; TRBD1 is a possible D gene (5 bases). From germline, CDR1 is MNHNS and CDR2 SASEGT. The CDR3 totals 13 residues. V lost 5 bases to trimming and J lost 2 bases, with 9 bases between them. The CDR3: CASSYRTNTEAFF. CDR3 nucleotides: TGTGCCAGCAGTTATAGGACAAACACTGAAGCTTTCTTT.

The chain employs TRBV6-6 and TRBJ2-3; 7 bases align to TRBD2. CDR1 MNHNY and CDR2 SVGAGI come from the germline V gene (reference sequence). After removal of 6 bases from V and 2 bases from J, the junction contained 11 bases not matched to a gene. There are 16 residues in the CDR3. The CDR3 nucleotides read TGTGCCAGCAGCCCTCAGCCGGGGAGGGACACAGATACGCAGTATTTT. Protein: CASSPQPGRDTDTQYF.

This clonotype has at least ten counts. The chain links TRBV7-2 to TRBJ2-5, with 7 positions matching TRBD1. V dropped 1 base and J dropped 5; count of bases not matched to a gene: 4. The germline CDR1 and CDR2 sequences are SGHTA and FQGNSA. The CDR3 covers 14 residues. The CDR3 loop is CASSLGVRGETQYF. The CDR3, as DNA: TGTGCCAGCAGCTTAGGAGTCAGGGGGGAGACCCAGTACTTC.

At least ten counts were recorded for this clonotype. The CDR3 here is CASSPGQGGPQYF. CDR3 in DNA: TGTGCCAGCAGCCCAGGACAGGGGGGTCCCCAGTACTTC. V gene TRBV7-2 combines with J gene TRBJ2-5; 10 bases are a match to TRBD1. The germline gives CDR1 SGHTA, CDR2 FQGNSA. V trimming: 5 bases; J trimming: 9 bases; junction bases outside the gene matches: 6. CDR3 size: 13 residues.

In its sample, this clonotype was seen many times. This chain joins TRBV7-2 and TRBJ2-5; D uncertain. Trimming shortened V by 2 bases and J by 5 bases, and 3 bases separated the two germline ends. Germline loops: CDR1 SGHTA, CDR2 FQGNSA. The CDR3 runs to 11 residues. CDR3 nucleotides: TGTGCCAGCAGCTTATTCGAGACCCAGTACTTC. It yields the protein CASSLFETQYF.

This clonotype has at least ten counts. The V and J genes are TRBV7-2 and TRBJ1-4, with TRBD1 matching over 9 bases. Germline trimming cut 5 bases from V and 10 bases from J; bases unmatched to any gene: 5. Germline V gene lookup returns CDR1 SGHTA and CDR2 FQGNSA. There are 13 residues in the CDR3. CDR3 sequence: CASSPGTGRKLFF. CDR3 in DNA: TGTGCCAGCAGCCCCGGGACAGGGAGAAAACTGTTTTTT. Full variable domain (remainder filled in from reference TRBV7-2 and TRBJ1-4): GAGVSQSPSNKVTEKGKDVELRCDPISGHTALYWYRQSLGQGLEFLIYFQGNSAPDKSGLPSDRFSAERTGGSVSTLTIQRTQQEDSAVYLCASSPGTGRKLFFGSGTQLSVL.

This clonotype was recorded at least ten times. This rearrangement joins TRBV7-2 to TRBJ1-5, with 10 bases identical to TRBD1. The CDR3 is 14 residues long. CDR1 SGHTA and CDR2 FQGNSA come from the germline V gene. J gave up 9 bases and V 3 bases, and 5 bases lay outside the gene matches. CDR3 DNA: TGTGCCAGCAGCTTTCGGGACAGGGGTGGGCCCCAGCATTTT. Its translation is CASSFRDRGGPQHF.

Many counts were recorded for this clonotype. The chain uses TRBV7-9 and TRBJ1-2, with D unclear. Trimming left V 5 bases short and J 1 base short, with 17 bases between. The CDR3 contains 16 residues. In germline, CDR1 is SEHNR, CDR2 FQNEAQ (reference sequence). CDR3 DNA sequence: TGTGCCAGCAGCGCACGGGTTACTCCCTATAACTATGGCTACACCTTC. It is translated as CASSARVTPYNYGYTF. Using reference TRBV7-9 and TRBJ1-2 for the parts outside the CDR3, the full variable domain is DTGVSQNPRHKITKRGQNVTFRCDPISEHNRLYWYRQTLGQGPEFLTYFQNEAQLEKSRLLSDRFSAERPKGSFSTLEIQRTEQGDSAMYLCASSARVTPYNYGYTFGSGTRLTVV.